The rows below give T cell receptor beta chains drawn from one sample of a study of metastatic and nonmetastatic thyroid tumors. From the PCR reads, TCRdb re-called clones with MiXCR. The sample shows over 70,000 clones, less than 20% of them seen only once. Sequencing was carried out using blood. The receptors come from a female donor with papillary thyroid cancer or a benign thyroid nodule (not recorded which). Some clones in this sample may be carry-over from other donors' samples. Both conserved end residues are part of each CDR3. The D gene is left open where the match is weak. Clone size is shown for a subset of rows, as once, few, many or a class of expanded clone.

v_call: TRBV12-3/TRBV12-4; j_call: TRBJ2-2; clone_size: many; d_call: -; cdr3_nt: TGTGCCAGCAGACCCGGGACGACTTACACCGGGGAGCTGTTTTTT; cdr3_aa: CASRPGTTYTGELFF
v_call: TRBV28; j_call: TRBJ2-7; clone_size: many; d_call: TRBD1; cdr3_nt: TGTGCCAGCATGACCCGGGACAGGGGCTACGAGCAGTACTTC; cdr3_aa: CASMTRDRGYEQYF
v_call: TRBV28; j_call: TRBJ2-7; clone_size: few; d_call: TRBD1; cdr3_nt: TGTGCCAGCAGTCCCCTGACAGGGTATCACGAGCAGTACTTC; cdr3_aa: CASSPLTGYHEQYF
v_call: TRBV6-5; j_call: TRBJ1-2; clone_size: -; d_call: -; cdr3_nt: TGTGCCAGCAGTTATTCGGGGTCGAATGGCTACACCTTC; cdr3_aa: CASSYSGSNGYTF
v_call: TRBV7-2; j_call: TRBJ2-7; clone_size: many; d_call: TRBD2; cdr3_nt: TGTGCCAGCAGCTCCACGGGAGGGACCTACGAGCAGTACTTC; cdr3_aa: CASSSTGGTYEQYF
v_call: TRBV12-5; j_call: TRBJ1-1; clone_size: many; d_call: -; cdr3_nt: TGTGCTACCGCCCTGGGAGGGTCGGACACTGAAGCTTTCTTT; cdr3_aa: CATALGGSDTEAFF
v_call: TRBV12-3/TRBV12-4; j_call: TRBJ2-1; clone_size: few; d_call: TRBD1; cdr3_nt: TGTGCCAGCAGTTCGGCCGCCGGGACAGCCTCTCGTGGCGAGCAGTTCTTC; cdr3_aa: CASSSAAGTASRGEQFF
v_call: TRBV28; j_call: TRBJ1-6; clone_size: many; d_call: TRBD1; cdr3_nt: TGTGCCAGCAGGGAACAGGGGACCTATAATTCACCCCTCCACTTT; cdr3_aa: CASREQGTYNSPLHF
v_call: TRBV27; j_call: TRBJ1-5; clone_size: many; d_call: -; cdr3_nt: TGTGCCAGCAGCTATTCACCGGGAAGCCATCAGCCCCAGCATTTT; cdr3_aa: CASSYSPGSHQPQHF
v_call: TRBV6-2/TRBV6-3; j_call: TRBJ2-3; clone_size: few; d_call: TRBD2; cdr3_nt: TGTGCCAGCCGCAGCGGGGGTGGCGAGGATACGCAGTATTTT; cdr3_aa: CASRSGGGEDTQYF
v_call: TRBV14; j_call: TRBJ1-2; clone_size: many; d_call: -; cdr3_nt: TGTGCCAGCAGCCGAGACAGGCTCTTGCTATCTAACTATGGCTACACCTTC; cdr3_aa: CASSRDRLLLSNYGYTF
v_call: TRBV12-3/TRBV12-4; j_call: TRBJ1-5; clone_size: few; d_call: -; cdr3_nt: TGTGCCAGCAGCGATAGCAATCAGCCCCAGCATTTT; cdr3_aa: CASSDSNQPQHF
v_call: TRBV2; j_call: TRBJ1-3; clone_size: many; d_call: -; cdr3_nt: TGTGCCAGCAGGGACAGCTTCTCTGGAAACACCATATATTTT; cdr3_aa: CASRDSFSGNTIYF
v_call: TRBV19; j_call: TRBJ1-5; clone_size: many; d_call: -; cdr3_nt: TGTGCCAGTAGTATCCTCAGGTGGGAGCAGCCCCAGCATTTT; cdr3_aa: CASSILRWEQPQHF
v_call: TRBV6-1; j_call: TRBJ2-1; clone_size: -; d_call: -; cdr3_nt: TGTGCCAGCAGTGACCCGGGAAATCAGCAGTTCTTC; cdr3_aa: CASSDPGNQQFF
v_call: TRBV19; j_call: TRBJ2-7; clone_size: -; d_call: -; cdr3_nt: TGTGCCAGTAGCTCCGGTCGCGAGCAGTACTTC; cdr3_aa: CASSSGREQYF
v_call: TRBV7-2; j_call: TRBJ2-7; clone_size: -; d_call: TRBD1; cdr3_nt: TGTGCCAGCAGCTCCGGGACAGGGATGTCCGAGCAGTACTTC; cdr3_aa: CASSSGTGMSEQYF
v_call: TRBV13; j_call: TRBJ2-2; clone_size: -; d_call: TRBD2; cdr3_nt: TGTGCCAGCAGGCTTAAGCGAGACACCGGGACTAGCGTTAACACCGGGGAGCTGTTTTTT; cdr3_aa: CASRLKRDTGTSVNTGELFF
v_call: TRBV7-6; j_call: TRBJ2-7; clone_size: -; d_call: -; cdr3_nt: TGTGCCAGCAGCAACCCTGGGAGGGGGCAGGCCTACGAGCAGTACTTC; cdr3_aa: CASSNPGRGQAYEQYF
v_call: TRBV28; j_call: TRBJ2-1; clone_size: -; d_call: -; cdr3_nt: TGTGCCAGCAGTTTATCTAGGGACTCATACTACAATGAGCAGTTCTTC; cdr3_aa: CASSLSRDSYYNEQFF
v_call: TRBV4-3; j_call: TRBJ2-1; clone_size: many; d_call: TRBD2; cdr3_nt: TGCGCCAGCAGCCGGGGACTAGCGGGAGGGAGGTCGGACTATGAGCAGTTCTTC; cdr3_aa: CASSRGLAGGRSDYEQFF
v_call: TRBV28; j_call: TRBJ1-3; clone_size: few; d_call: -; cdr3_nt: TGTGCCAGCAGTCGTACCTTTAGCTCTGGAAACACCATATATTTT; cdr3_aa: CASSRTFSSGNTIYF
v_call: TRBV12-3/TRBV12-4; j_call: TRBJ1-2; clone_size: many; d_call: -; cdr3_nt: TGTGCCAGCAGTGGCGAGAGTCGTGGCTTCTATGGCTACACCTTC; cdr3_aa: CASSGESRGFYGYTF
v_call: TRBV5-1; j_call: TRBJ2-7; clone_size: many; d_call: TRBD2; cdr3_nt: TGCGCCAGCAGCTTGGGAGCTAGCGGGAGTTTCTACGAGCAGTACTTC; cdr3_aa: CASSLGASGSFYEQYF
v_call: TRBV6-2/TRBV6-3; j_call: TRBJ1-1; clone_size: many; d_call: -; cdr3_nt: TGTGCCAGCACTAAAAGACAGGCGGTCACTGAAGCTTTCTTT; cdr3_aa: CASTKRQAVTEAFF
v_call: TRBV5-6; j_call: TRBJ2-7; clone_size: many; d_call: TRBD2; cdr3_nt: TGTGCCAGCAGCGACGAAGTGAGCGGGAGAACCTACGAGCAGTACTTC; cdr3_aa: CASSDEVSGRTYEQYF